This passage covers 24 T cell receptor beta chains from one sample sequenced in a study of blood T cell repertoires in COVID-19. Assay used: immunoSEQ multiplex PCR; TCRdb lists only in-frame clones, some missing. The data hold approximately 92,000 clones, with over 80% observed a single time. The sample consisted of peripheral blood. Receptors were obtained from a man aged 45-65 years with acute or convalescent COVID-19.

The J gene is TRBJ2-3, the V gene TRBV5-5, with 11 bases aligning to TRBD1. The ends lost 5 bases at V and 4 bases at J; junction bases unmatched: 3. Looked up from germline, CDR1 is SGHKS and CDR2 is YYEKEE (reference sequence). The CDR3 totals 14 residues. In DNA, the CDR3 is TGTGCCAGCAGTCCGGGACAGGGGGCAGATACGCAGTATTTT. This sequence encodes CASSPGQGADTQYF.

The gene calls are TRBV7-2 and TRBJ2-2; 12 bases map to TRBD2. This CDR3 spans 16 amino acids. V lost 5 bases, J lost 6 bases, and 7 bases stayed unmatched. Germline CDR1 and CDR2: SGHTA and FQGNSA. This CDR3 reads CASSGSTSGRSGELFF. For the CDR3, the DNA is TGTGCCAGCAGCGGCTCGACTAGCGGGAGATCCGGGGAGCTGTTTTTT.

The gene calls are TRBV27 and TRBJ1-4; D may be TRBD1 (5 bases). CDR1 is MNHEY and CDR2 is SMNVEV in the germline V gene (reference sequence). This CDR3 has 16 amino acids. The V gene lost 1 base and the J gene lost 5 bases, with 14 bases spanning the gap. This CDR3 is CASSLWGVARNEKLFF. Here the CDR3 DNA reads TGTGCCAGCAGTTTATGGGGGGTCGCGCGAAATGAAAAACTGTTTTTT.

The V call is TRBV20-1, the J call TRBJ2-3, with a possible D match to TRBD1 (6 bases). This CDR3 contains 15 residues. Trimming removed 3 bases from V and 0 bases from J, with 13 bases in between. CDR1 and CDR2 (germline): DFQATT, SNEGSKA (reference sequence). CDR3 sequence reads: CSASHPGASTDTQYF. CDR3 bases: TGCAGTGCTAGTCACCCAGGGGCGAGCACAGATACGCAGTATTTT.

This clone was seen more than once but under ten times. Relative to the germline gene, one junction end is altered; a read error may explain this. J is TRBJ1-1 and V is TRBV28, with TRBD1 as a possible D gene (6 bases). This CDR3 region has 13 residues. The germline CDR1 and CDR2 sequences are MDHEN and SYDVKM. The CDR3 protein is CASRYQGNPEAFF. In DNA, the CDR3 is TGTGCCAGCAGGTATCAGGGGAACCCTGAAGCTTTCTTT.

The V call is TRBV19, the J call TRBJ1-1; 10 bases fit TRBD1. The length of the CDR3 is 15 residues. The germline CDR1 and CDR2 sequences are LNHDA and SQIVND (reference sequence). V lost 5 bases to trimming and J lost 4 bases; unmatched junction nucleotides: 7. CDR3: CASSLGQGVGTEAFF. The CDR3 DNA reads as TGTGCCAGTAGTCTCGGACAGGGGGTCGGCACTGAAGCTTTCTTT.

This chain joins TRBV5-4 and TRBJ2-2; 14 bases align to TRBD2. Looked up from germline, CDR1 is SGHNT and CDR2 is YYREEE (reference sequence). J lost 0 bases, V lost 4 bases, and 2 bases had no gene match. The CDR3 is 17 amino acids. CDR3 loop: CASSPGLAGANTGELFF. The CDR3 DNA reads TGTGCCAGCAGCCCGGGACTAGCGGGGGCGAACACCGGGGAGCTGTTTTTT.

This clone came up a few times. Here the CDR3 reads CAWSVNGRRVYNGYTF. CDR3 DNA: TGTGCCTGGAGTGTAAATGGCCGCAGGGTGTATAATGGCTACACCTTC. This chain links TRBV30 with TRBJ1-2, with D possibly being TRBD1 (5 bases). V shed 0 bases and J shed 6 bases, with 20 bases lying between them. Germline-derived CDR1 and CDR2 are GTSNPN and SVGIG (reference sequence). The CDR3 covers 16 residues. The full variable domain, its missing parts supplied by reference TRBV30 and TRBJ1-2, is SQTIHQWPATLVQPVGSPLSLECTVEGTSNPNLYWYRQAAGRGLQLLFYSVGIGQISSEVPQNLSASRPQDRQFILSSKKLLLSDSGFYLCAWSVNGRRVYNGYTFGSGTRLTVV.

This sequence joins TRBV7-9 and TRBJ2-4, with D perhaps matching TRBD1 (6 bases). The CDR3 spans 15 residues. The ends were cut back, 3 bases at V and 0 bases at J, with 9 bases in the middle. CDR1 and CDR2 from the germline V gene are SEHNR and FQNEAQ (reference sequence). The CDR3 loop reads CASSFSGVAKNIQYF. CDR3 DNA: TGTGCCAGCAGCTTTTCAGGGGTAGCCAAAAACATTCAGTACTTC. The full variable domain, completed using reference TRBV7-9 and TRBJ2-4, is DTGVSQNPRHKITKRGQNVTFRCDPISEHNRLYWYRQTLGQGPEFLTYFQNEAQLEKSRLLSDRFSAERPKGSFSTLEIQRTEQGDSAMYLCASSFSGVAKNIQYFGAGTRLSVL.

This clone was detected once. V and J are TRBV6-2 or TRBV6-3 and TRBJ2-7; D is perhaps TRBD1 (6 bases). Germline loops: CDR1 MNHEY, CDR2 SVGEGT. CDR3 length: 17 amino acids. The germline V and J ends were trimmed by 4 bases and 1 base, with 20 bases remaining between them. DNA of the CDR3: TGTGCCAGCAGTTTCACCCCAGAGGACAGCTTTTCCTACGAGCAGTACTTC. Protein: CASSFTPEDSFSYEQYF.

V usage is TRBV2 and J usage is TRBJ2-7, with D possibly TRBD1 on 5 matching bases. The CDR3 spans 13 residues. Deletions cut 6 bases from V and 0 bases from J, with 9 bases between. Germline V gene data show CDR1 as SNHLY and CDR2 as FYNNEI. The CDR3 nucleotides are TGTGCCAGCAGCTTCGACAGCTCCTACGAGCAGTACTTC. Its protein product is CASSFDSSYEQYF.

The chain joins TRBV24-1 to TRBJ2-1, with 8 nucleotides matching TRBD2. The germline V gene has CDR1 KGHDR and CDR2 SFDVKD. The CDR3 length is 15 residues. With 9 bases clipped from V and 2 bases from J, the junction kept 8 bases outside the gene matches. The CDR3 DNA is TGTGCCACCTCGGGGGGGGAAACGGCCTACAATGAGCAGTTCTTC. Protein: CATSGGETAYNEQFF.

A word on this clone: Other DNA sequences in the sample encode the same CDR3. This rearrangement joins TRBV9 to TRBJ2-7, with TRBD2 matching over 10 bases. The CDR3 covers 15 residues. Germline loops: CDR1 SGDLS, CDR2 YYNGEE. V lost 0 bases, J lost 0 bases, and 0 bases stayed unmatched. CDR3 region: CASSVASGGSYEQYF. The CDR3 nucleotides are TGTGCCAGCAGCGTAGCTAGCGGGGGCTCCTACGAGCAGTACTTC.

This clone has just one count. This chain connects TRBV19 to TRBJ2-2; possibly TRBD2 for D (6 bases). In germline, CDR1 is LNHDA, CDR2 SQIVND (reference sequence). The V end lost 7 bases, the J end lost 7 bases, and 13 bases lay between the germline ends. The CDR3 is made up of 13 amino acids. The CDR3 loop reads CASTLRGYGELFF. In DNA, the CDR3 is TGTGCCAGTACCCTGCGGGGATACGGGGAGCTGTTTTTT.

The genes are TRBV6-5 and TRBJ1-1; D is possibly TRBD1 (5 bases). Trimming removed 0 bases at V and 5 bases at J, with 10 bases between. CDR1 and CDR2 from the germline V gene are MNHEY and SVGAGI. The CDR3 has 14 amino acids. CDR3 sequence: CASSYSAGWTEAFF. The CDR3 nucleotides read TGTGCCAGCAGTTACTCGGCAGGGTGGACTGAAGCTTTCTTT.

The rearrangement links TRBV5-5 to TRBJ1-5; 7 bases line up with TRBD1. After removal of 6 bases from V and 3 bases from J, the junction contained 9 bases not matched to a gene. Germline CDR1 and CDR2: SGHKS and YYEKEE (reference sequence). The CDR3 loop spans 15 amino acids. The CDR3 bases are TGTGCCAGCACCCCCGGGACAGTGATCAATCAGCCCCAGCATTTT. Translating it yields CASTPGTVINQPQHF. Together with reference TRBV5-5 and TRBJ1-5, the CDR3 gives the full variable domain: DAGVTQSPTHLIKTRGQQVTLRCSPISGHKSVSWYQQVLGQGPQFIFQYYEKEERGRGNFPDRFSARQFPNYSSELNVNALLLGDSALYLCASTPGTVINQPQHFGDGTRLSIL.

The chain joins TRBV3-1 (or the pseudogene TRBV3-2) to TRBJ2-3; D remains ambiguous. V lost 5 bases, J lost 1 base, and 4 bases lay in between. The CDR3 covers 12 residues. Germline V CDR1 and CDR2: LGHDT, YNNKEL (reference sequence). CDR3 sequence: CASSAGTDTQYF. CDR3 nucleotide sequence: TGTGCCAGCAGCGCAGGCACAGATACGCAGTATTTT.

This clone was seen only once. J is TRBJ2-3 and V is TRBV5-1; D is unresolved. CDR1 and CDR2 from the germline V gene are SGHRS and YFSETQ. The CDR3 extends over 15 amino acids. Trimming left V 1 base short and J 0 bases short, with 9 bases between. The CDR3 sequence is CASSLKLTSTDTQYF. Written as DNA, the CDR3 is TGCGCCAGCAGCTTGAAACTTACCAGCACAGATACGCAGTATTTT.

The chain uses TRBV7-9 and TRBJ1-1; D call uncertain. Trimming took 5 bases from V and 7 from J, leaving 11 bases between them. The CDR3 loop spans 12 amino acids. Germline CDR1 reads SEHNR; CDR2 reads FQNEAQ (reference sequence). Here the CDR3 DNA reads TGTGCCAGCAGCACAACATCAATTGAAGCTTTCTTT. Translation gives CASSTTSIEAFF.

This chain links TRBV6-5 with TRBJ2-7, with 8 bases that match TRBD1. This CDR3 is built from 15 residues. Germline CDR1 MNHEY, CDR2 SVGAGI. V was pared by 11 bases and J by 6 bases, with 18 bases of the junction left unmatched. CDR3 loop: CACRQGASLSSEQYF. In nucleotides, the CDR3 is TGTGCCTGCCGGCAGGGGGCCTCCCTGTCTTCCGAGCAGTACTTC.

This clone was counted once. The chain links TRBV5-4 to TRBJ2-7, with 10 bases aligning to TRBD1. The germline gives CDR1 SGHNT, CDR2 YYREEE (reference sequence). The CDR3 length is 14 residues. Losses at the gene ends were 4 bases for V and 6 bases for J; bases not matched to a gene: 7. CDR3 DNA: TGTGCCAGCAGCCCGGGGACAGGGGTGGGCGAGCAGTACTTC. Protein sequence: CASSPGTGVGEQYF.

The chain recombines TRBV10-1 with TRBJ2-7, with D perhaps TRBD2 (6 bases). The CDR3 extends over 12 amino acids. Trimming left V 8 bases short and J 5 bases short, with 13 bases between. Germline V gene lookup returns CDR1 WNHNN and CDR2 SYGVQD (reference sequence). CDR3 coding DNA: TGCGCCAGCGGACGTCGGGAGCACGAGCAGTACTTC. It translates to CASGRREHEQYF.

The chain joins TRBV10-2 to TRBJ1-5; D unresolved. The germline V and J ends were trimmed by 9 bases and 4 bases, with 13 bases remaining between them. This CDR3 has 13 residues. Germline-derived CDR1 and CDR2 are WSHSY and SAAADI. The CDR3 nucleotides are TGCGCCAGTTCAGGCGGGGAGAATCAGCCCCAGCATTTT. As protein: CASSGGENQPQHF.

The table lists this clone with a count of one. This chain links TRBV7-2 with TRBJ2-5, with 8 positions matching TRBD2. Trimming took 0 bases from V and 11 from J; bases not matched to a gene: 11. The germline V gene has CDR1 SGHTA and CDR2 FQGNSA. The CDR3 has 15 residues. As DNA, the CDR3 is TGTGCCAGCAGCTTAGCTTCGGCTAGCGGGCCGTCGCAGTACTTC. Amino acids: CASSLASASGPSQYF.